This section outlines one T cell receptor (beta chain) sequence together with its context. The data are from a study of blood T cell repertoires in COVID-19. Study information: Material from acute and convalescent COVID-19 was sourced from the United States, Italy and Spain.

Original analysis: Reference gene primers were amplified, and this amplification served to estimate nucleated cell counts. Here immunoSEQ multiplex PCR was the method, and the copy in TCRdb shows in-frame clones only, minus some. The D gene and trimming were derived from the DNA, and the V and J assignments and clone size from that table. The data contain fewer than 400,000 clones, about 91% of them singletons. V was cut by 4 bases and J by 11 bases, with 20 bases left in between. Germline V gene lookup returns CDR1 SQVTM and CDR2 ANQGSEA. The CDR3 is made up of 13 amino acids. Participants were placed into cohorts based on the clinical history they reported. Resolution of symptoms, clearance, or two negative PCRs was present in recovered Cohort 3 donors.

V and J are TRBV29-1 and TRBJ1-1, with D unclear. This clonotype originated in a woman aged 18 to 35 who had recovered from COVID-19. The sample comprised PBMCs or T cells enriched from blood (not recorded which). CDR3 region: CSVGEGVVVGAFF. The CDR3 DNA is TGCAGCGTTGGCGAGGGAGTGGTAGTGGGGGCTTTCTTT.